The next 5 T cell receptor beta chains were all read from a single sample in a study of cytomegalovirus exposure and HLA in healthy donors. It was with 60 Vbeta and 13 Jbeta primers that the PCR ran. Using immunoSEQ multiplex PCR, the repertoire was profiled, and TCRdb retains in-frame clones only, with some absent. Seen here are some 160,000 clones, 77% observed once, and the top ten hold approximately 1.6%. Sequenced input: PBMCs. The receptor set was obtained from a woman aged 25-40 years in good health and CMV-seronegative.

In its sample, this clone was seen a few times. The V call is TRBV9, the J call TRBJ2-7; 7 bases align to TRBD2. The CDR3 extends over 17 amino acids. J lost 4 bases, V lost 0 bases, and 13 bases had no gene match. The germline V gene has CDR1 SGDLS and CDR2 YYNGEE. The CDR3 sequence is CASSVGLKGGVAYEQYF. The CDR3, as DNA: TGTGCCAGCAGCGTAGGACTTAAGGGAGGGGTCGCTTACGAGCAGTACTTC.

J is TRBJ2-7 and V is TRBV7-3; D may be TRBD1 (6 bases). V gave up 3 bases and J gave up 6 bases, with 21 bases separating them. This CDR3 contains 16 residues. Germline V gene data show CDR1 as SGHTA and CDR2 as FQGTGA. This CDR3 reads CASSFRSRGGGAEQYF. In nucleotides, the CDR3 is TGTGCCAGCAGCTTCAGGAGTAGAGGGGGTGGGGCCGAGCAGTACTTC.

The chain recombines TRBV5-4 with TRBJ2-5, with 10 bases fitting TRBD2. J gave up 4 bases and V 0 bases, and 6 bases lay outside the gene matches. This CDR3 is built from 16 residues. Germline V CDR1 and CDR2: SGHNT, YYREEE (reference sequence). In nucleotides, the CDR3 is TGTGCCAGCAGCTTGGGGCTAGCGGGAGAGAGAGAGACCCAGTACTTC. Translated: CASSLGLAGERETQYF.

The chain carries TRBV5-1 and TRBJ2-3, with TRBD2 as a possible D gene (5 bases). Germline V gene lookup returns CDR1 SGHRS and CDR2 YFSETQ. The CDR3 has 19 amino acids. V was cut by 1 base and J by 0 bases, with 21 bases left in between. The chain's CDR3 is CASSLIPGSEFGSTDTQYF. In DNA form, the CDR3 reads TGCGCCAGCAGCTTGATTCCGGGAAGCGAGTTCGGGAGCACAGATACGCAGTATTTT.

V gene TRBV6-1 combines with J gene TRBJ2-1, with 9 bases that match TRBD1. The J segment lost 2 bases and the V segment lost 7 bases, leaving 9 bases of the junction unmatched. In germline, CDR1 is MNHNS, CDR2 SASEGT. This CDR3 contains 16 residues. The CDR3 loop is CASTDGTGKAYNEQFF. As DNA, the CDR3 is TGTGCCAGCACTGACGGGACAGGGAAGGCCTACAATGAGCAGTTCTTC.